Listed here are 23 T cell receptor beta chains from one sample, sequenced in a study of beta chain features in type 1 diabetes. Study results and limitations: TCRB CDR3 length was moderately but significantly reduced in all four CD4+ subsets of Type 1 diabetes patients.

Every bit of the isolated RNA underwent reverse transcription, so sequencing read expressed TCRB transcripts. Sequencing used immunoSEQ multiplex PCR; TCRdb keeps in-frame clones, though not all of them. Of nearly 700,000 clones listed, 13% are singletons. No cognate antigen is known for these TCRs. The sequencing input was naive CD4+ T cells from blood. These receptors were collected from a man younger than 30 with type 1 diabetes.

The chain links TRBV28 to TRBJ2-6; the match to TRBD1 covers 8 bases. The germline gives CDR1 MDHEN, CDR2 SYDVKM. CDR3 length equals 16 residues. The ends lost 8 bases at V and 0 bases at J; junction bases unmatched: 6. The chain's CDR3 is CASGWTGISGANVLTF. CDR3 in DNA: TGTGCCAGCGGATGGACAGGGATCTCTGGGGCCAACGTCCTGACTTTC.

The V call is TRBV28, the J call TRBJ1-1, with no clear D. The CDR3 is 16 residues long. The germline gives CDR1 MDHEN, CDR2 SYDVKM. Trimming shortened V by 2 bases and J by 3 bases, and 16 bases separated the two germline ends. This CDR3 is CASSLAALDADTEAFF. CDR3 bases: TGTGCCAGCAGTTTAGCTGCTTTGGACGCGGACACTGAAGCTTTCTTT.

This clone was observed a handful of times. The chain is built from TRBV11-2 and TRBJ2-5, with 9 bases that match TRBD2. The CDR3 totals 16 residues. Trimming at V came to 5 bases and at J to 5 bases, leaving 12 bases not matched to a gene. Germline-derived CDR1 and CDR2 are SGHAT and FQNNGV. CDR3 in DNA: TGTGCCAGCAGCCCGAATAGCGGGGGAGTCCATGAGACCCAGTACTTC. Its translation is CASSPNSGGVHETQYF.

This clone was observed a few times. This chain connects TRBV2 to TRBJ1-6; unclear D gene. Trimming took off 6 bases at V and 9 bases at J, with 15 bases between the two ends. Per germline, CDR1 SNHLY and CDR2 FYNNEI. The CDR3 length is 14 residues. The CDR3 spells CASSVGPGGSPLHF. The CDR3 DNA sequence: TGTGCCAGCAGCGTGGGCCCAGGAGGTTCACCCCTCCACTTT.

V gene TRBV30 combines with J gene TRBJ2-7, with D hard to call. Trimming pared 0 bases from V and 12 bases from J, leaving 21 bases between. The CDR3 runs 14 residues. The germline V gene has CDR1 GTSNPN and CDR2 SVGIG (reference sequence). CDR3: CAWSVGGSAPRLYF. Here the CDR3 DNA reads TGTGCCTGGAGTGTAGGCGGCAGTGCGCCTAGGCTGTACTTC.

This clone appeared once. This chain joins TRBV6-5 and TRBJ1-1, with TRBD1 matching over 7 bases. Trimming took 8 bases from V and 10 from J; bases not matched to a gene: 13. Germline V CDR1 and CDR2: MNHEY, SVGAGI. The CDR3 runs to 13 residues. The CDR3 loop reads CASVSRRQGRAFF. The CDR3 bases are TGTGCCAGCGTATCACGAAGACAGGGACGAGCTTTCTTT.

This clone was detected a few times. The chain uses TRBV9 and TRBJ2-3; 7 bases match TRBD1. CDR1 is SGDLS, CDR2 YYNGEE, per germline. Losses at the gene ends were 3 bases for V and 2 bases for J; bases not matched to a gene: 9. The CDR3 totals 16 residues. CDR3 in amino acids: CASSENTGVTTDTQYF. CDR3 DNA sequence: TGTGCCAGCAGCGAAAATACAGGGGTCACCACAGATACGCAGTATTTT.

This rearrangement joins TRBV6-6 to TRBJ2-1, with D perhaps matching TRBD2 (5 bases). The length of the CDR3 is 11 residues. The V and J ends lost 6 bases and 10 bases respectively, with 10 bases between them. Germline V gives CDR1 MNHNY, CDR2 SVGAGI (reference sequence). The chain's CDR3 is CASSPGNEQFF. The CDR3 DNA reads as TGTGCCAGCAGCCCCGGGAACGAGCAGTTCTTC.

This clone has a handful of counts. CDR3: CASSLANIRASGNTEAFF. Here the CDR3 DNA reads TGTGCCAGCAGCTTGGCCAATATCAGGGCCTCCGGGAACACTGAAGCTTTCTTT. The rearrangement links TRBV5-4 to TRBJ1-1, with TRBD1 as a possible D gene (5 bases). Germline-derived CDR1 and CDR2 are SGHNT and YYREEE (reference sequence). The CDR3 spans 18 residues. The V end was cut by 0 bases, the J end by 1 base, with 19 bases between.

V gene TRBV2 combines with J gene TRBJ2-1, with 9 bases fitting TRBD1. Germline CDR1 is SNHLY and CDR2 is FYNNEI. After removal of 5 bases from V and 4 bases from J, the junction contained 6 bases not matched to a gene. The CDR3 length is 15 residues. The CDR3 sequence: CASSPDRGKYNEQFF. For the CDR3, the DNA is TGTGCCAGCAGTCCTGACAGGGGGAAGTACAATGAGCAGTTCTTC.

The rearrangement joins TRBV2 to TRBJ1-6; 8 bases fit TRBD1. The junction had 5 bases not matched to a gene; V was cut back by 2 bases and J by 8 bases. This CDR3 region has 15 residues. Germline V lookup: CDR1 SNHLY, CDR2 FYNNEI. CDR3 loop: CASSELAGGDSPLHF. As DNA, the CDR3 is TGTGCCAGCAGTGAATTGGCAGGGGGCGATTCACCCCTCCACTTT.

This clone was counted between two and nine times. V usage is TRBV5-1 and J usage is TRBJ1-5, with 7 bases lining up with TRBD1. This CDR3 is 16 amino acids long. Trimming at V came to 4 bases and at J to 1 base, leaving 8 bases not matched to a gene. CDR1 is SGHRS and CDR2 is YFSETQ in the germline V gene. The CDR3 spells CASSPEGGRSNQPQHF. CDR3 DNA: TGCGCCAGCAGCCCGGAAGGGGGCCGGAGCAATCAGCCCCAGCATTTT.

The V and J genes are TRBV6-5 and TRBJ1-4; D ambiguous. This CDR3 is built from 13 residues. V lost 5 bases and J lost 4, with 8 bases in between. Germline V gives CDR1 MNHEY, CDR2 SVGAGI. The CDR3 sequence: CASSRQDNEKLFF. In DNA form, the CDR3 reads TGTGCCAGCAGTCGGCAGGATAATGAAAAACTGTTTTTT.

The chain is built from TRBV30 and TRBJ1-5, with 8 nucleotides matching TRBD1. The length of the CDR3 is 14 residues. Germline CDR1 reads GTSNPN; CDR2 reads SVGIG (reference sequence). V gave up 2 bases and J gave up 5 bases; unmatched junction bases: 5. In nucleotides, the CDR3 is TGTGCCTGGAGTATCCCACAGGGGGATCAGCCCCAGCATTTT. It is translated as CAWSIPQGDQPQHF.

This clone turned up a few times. The V call is TRBV25-1, the J call TRBJ1-2, with D unclear. The CDR3 spans 13 residues. Germline-derived CDR1 and CDR2 are MGHDK and SYGVNS. The V gene lost 5 bases and the J gene lost 5 bases, with 12 bases spanning the gap. CDR3 region: CASSKEGFYGYTF. The CDR3 nucleotides read TGTGCCAGCAGTAAGGAAGGGTTTTATGGCTACACCTTC.

This chain uses TRBV30 with TRBJ1-2, with D perhaps TRBD1 (6 bases). The germline V and J ends were trimmed by 4 bases and 6 bases, with 15 bases remaining between them. There are 13 residues in the CDR3. Germline values: CDR1 GTSNPN, CDR2 SVGIG (reference sequence). CDR3 residues: CAWIVAQGNGYTF. The CDR3 DNA follows: TGTGCCTGGATTGTAGCACAGGGAAATGGCTACACCTTC. The full variable domain, rest sourced from reference TRBV30 and TRBJ1-2, is SQTIHQWPATLVQPVGSPLSLECTVEGTSNPNLYWYRQAAGRGLQLLFYSVGIGQISSEVPQNLSASRPQDRQFILSSKKLLLSDSGFYLCAWIVAQGNGYTFGSGTRLTVV.

This clone was seen more than once but under ten times. The gene calls are TRBV19 and TRBJ1-1, with D perhaps matching TRBD1 (5 bases). The CDR3 runs to 15 residues. Trimming stripped 7 bases from V and 3 bases from J, with 18 bases between. Germline CDR1 reads LNHDA; CDR2 reads SQIVND (reference sequence). The CDR3 protein is CASTTMTGEYTEAFF. DNA of the CDR3: TGTGCCAGTACCACAATGACGGGGGAGTACACTGAAGCTTTCTTT.

The genes are TRBV30 and TRBJ1-2; D is possibly TRBD1 (6 bases). The CDR3 has 14 residues. Trimming took off 0 bases at V and 7 bases at J, with 15 bases between the two ends. Germline V CDR1 and CDR2: GTSNPN, SVGIG (reference sequence). The chain's CDR3 is CAWSVGGRVSGYTF. CDR3 coding DNA: TGTGCCTGGAGTGTAGGGGGAAGGGTCTCTGGCTACACCTTC.

In its sample, this clone was seen a few times. The chain employs TRBV29-1 and TRBJ1-2; 7 bases match TRBD1. Germline V gene data show CDR1 as SQVTM and CDR2 as ANQGSEA. The CDR3 totals 14 residues. Unmatched junction bases numbered 10, after V lost 7 bases and J lost 2 bases. CDR3 sequence: CSANRDSMNYGYTF. CDR3 DNA: TGCAGCGCCAACCGGGACAGCATGAACTATGGCTACACCTTC.

This clone was seen only a few times. This CDR3 is CASSLASTRLLYEQYF. CDR3 DNA sequence: TGTGCCAGCAGCTTAGCGTCGACAAGGCTTCTCTACGAGCAGTACTTC. The J gene is TRBJ2-7, the V gene TRBV11-2; D gene ambiguous. The CDR3 is 16 amino acids. Trimming shortened V by 1 base and J by 3 bases, and 16 bases separated the two germline ends. Germline assignment: CDR1 SGHAT and CDR2 FQNNGV.

This clone was seen a few times. The J gene is TRBJ2-5, the V gene TRBV7-9; 7 bases align to TRBD2. The trim removed 7 bases at V and 5 bases at J, leaving 7 bases unmatched. The germline CDR1 and CDR2 sequences are SEHNR and FQNEAQ (reference sequence). The CDR3 consists of 13 residues. DNA of the CDR3: TGTGCCAGCACCCAAGCGGGGAATGAGACCCAGTACTTC. As protein: CASTQAGNETQYF.

The J gene is TRBJ1-3, the V gene TRBV30; tentative D call: TRBD1 (5 bases). Germline CDR1 reads GTSNPN; CDR2 reads SVGIG (reference sequence). CDR3 length: 17 residues. Trimming took 2 bases from V and 0 from J, leaving 17 bases between them. The CDR3 nucleotides are TGTGCCTGGAGTACTCCTGTGGACACTCGCTCTGGAAACACCATATATTTT. It specifies CAWSTPVDTRSGNTIYF.

This chain uses TRBV5-4 with TRBJ2-7, with D possibly TRBD2 on 5 matching bases. The CDR3 has 13 amino acids. Between the trimmed V and J ends, which lost 1 base and 1 base, there was a span of 6 bases. Germline CDR1 is SGHNT and CDR2 is YYREEE (reference sequence). CDR3 nucleotides: TGTGCCAGCAGCTTGTGGGAGTCCTACGAGCAGTACTTC. This gives the protein CASSLWESYEQYF.